Listed here are 2 T cell receptor beta chains from one sample, sequenced in a study of T cell responses to AZD1222 COVID-19 vaccine. The repertoire was sequenced with immunoSEQ multiplex PCR; TCRdb's copy has only in-frame clones and lacks some. Of about 140,000 clones listed, approximately 90% are singletons. The sample here was peripheral blood, taken 28 days after the second AZD1222 dose. The receptors derive from an adult who received the AZD1222 COVID-19 vaccine.

The V gene is TRBV27, the J gene TRBJ2-7; TRBD2 matches 13 bases. V was pared by 7 bases and J by 2 bases, with 11 bases of the junction left unmatched. CDR1 is MNHEY, CDR2 SMNVEV, per germline (reference sequence). CDR3 length: 17 residues. CDR3 in DNA: TGTGCCAGCATCAATCCGGGACTAGCGGGGATAACCTACGAGCAGTACTTC. Translation gives CASINPGLAGITYEQYF.

This chain uses TRBV15 with TRBJ2-2, with 10 nucleotides matching TRBD1. The germline V gene has CDR1 LNHNV and CDR2 YYDKDF (reference sequence). The CDR3 has 16 residues. V shed 0 bases and J 6 bases; nucleotides not matched to a gene: 4. The CDR3, as DNA: TGTGCCACCAGCAGAGAGACAGGGGGCGATCCCGGGGAGCTGTTTTTT. Protein sequence: CATSRETGGDPGELFF.